This TCR beta chain was obtained from a study of OX40 agonist ivuxolimab in advanced cancers. In the study overall: The mean age was approximately 60 years, ranging from about 20 to 85, with more than 70% of participants male. Partial responses were observed in three patients, of whom one had hepatocellular carcinoma and two had cutaneous melanoma.

CDR3 length: 13 amino acids. Germline CDR1 reads SEHNR; CDR2 reads FQNEAQ (reference sequence). Trimming pared 5 bases from V and 7 bases from J, leaving 13 bases between. The protocol was immunoSEQ multiplex PCR, while the TCRdb copy is restricted to in-frame clones and leaves out a portion. The sample contains roughly 74,000 clones, 94% of which appear only once. This chain uses TRBV7-9 with TRBJ2-3; a weak D match, TRBD1 (5 bases). Material: CD4+ or CD8+ T cells sorted from blood, obtained in a trial of the OX40 agonist ivuxolimab. The receptor comes from an adult with an advanced solid tumor such as melanoma, head and neck, liver or kidney cancer. Here the CDR3 DNA reads TGTGCCAGCAGCCAGGGCTTGGGGAATACGCAGTATTTT. Protein sequence: CASSQGLGNTQYF. Full variable domain (missing parts from reference TRBV7-9 and TRBJ2-3): DTGVSQNPRHKITKRGQNVTFRCDPISEHNRLYWYRQTLGQGPEFLTYFQNEAQLEKSRLLSDRFSAERPKGSFSTLEIQRTEQGDSAMYLCASSQGLGNTQYFGPGTRLTVL.